The sequence of this T cell receptor (beta chain) was determined in a study of blood T cell repertoires in COVID-19 (dated by TCRdb to the early 2020s). About the investigation overall: Samples from collaborators originated in the United States, Italy and Spain and spanned both the acute and convalescent phases of COVID-19. Samples came from the ongoing ImmuneRACE study (first 160 participants) plus 1,254 subjects from 6 global collaborators. Subjects who had been exposed to COVID-19, were actively infected with it, or had recovered from it provided the deeply sampled blood TCRbeta repertoires that made up the dataset. The material from the prospective study consisted of cDNA or gDNA derived from T cells, B-cell-depleted T cells, or PBMCs. The repertoires were released in a freely available public database intended as a resource for research on the immune response to SARS-CoV-2. A de-identified subject ID, COVID-19 status, age in years and sex were almost always included in the sample metadata. Where available, HLA class I and class II types were obtained from metadata supplied by the sample provider rather than from assay-based typing. General study outcomes and caveats: The amount of clinical and demographic metadata varied by source and participant and was provided uncurated.

Concerning this clone itself: The antigen this receptor binds is unknown. No much larger clone exists at a distance of one base, and base qualities are not known.

TCRbeta CDR3 regions were amplified from genomic DNA using the immunoSEQ Assay, a bias-controlled multiplex PCR. For the original study's pipeline: The number of nucleated cells in each sample was estimated from the amplification of reference gene primers within the assay. Sequence reads were collapsed and filtered to measure the absolute abundance of every unique TCRbeta CDR3 rearrangement. Productive Simpson clonality was computed per sample as the square root of Simpson's diversity index over productive rearrangements. TCRdb's version of the immuneACCESS table is confined to in-frame rearrangements and falls short of the full clone set. An unresolved V gene accounts for under half of the shortfall where checked; the remainder is of unknown origin. V and J calls and clone size are given by that table; D and trimming were obtained from the DNA. This sample holds under 300,000 clones; roughly 89% were observed only once. About 4.5% of the sample comes from the top ten.

Another Seattle source contributed samples from volunteer blood donors who had recovered from COVID-19. The collaborating institutions used their own protocols to collect whole blood in K2EDTA tubes. Collaborator samples were shipped for TCRbeta analysis as frozen whole blood, isolated PBMCs, or DNA extracted from either sample type. The sequencing input was peripheral blood. The TCR was taken from a middle-aged woman who had recovered from COVID-19.

The bases read TGCGCCAGCAGCCAAGGGCAGGGGCGATTCACAGATACGCAGTATTTT. The translation is CASSQGQGRFTDTQYF. The rearranged segments are TRBV4-1 and TRBJ2-3; TRBD1 might be the D gene, on 6 matching bases. V loses 1 base of germline sequence and J loses 2 bases, and the interval between the two ends is 13 bases. The germline V gene gives CDR1 as MGHRA and CDR2 as YSYEKL. Taken from cysteine to phenylalanine, the CDR3 has 16 residues. Only the CDR3 portion is preserved as DNA: 48 bases, with reading frame beginning at the first base.